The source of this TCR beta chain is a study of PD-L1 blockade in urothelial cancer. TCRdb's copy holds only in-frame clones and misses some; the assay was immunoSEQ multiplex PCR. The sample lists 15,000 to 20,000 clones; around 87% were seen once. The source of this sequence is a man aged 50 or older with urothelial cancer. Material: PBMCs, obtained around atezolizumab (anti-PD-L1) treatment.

This chain's CDR3 is CASSRQGAYNEQFF. CDR3 nucleotide sequence: TGTGCCAGCAGCCGGCAGGGGGCCTACAATGAGCAGTTCTTC. The V and J genes are TRBV5-4 and TRBJ2-1, with 7 bases aligning to TRBD1. The length of the CDR3 is 14 residues. V gave up 4 bases and J gave up 2 bases; unmatched junction bases: 3. The V gene's germline CDR1 is SGHNT and CDR2 YYREEE (reference sequence).